Below, one T cell receptor (beta chain) is given with its context. This record belongs to a study of technical replicates of blood from a handful of donors. The assay was immunoSEQ multiplex PCR, and TCRdb's table has in-frame clones only and misses some. The sample includes 60,000 to 95,000 clones, around 91% of them seen just once. Looked up from germline, CDR1 is MGHRA and CDR2 is YSYEKL. V was shortened by 2 bases and J by 7 bases, with 12 bases between the two germline ends. This CDR3 region has 14 residues. The chain has TRBV4-1 and TRBJ2-1; weak D call: TRBD1 (7 bases). Sample: T cells isolated from PBMCs. This clonotype was obtained from a human donor in good health. Some clones in this sample may be carry-over from other donors' samples. The CDR3 DNA is TGCGCCAGCAGCCAACCGACAGGGAGGAATGAGCAGTTCTTC. Protein: CASSQPTGRNEQFF.